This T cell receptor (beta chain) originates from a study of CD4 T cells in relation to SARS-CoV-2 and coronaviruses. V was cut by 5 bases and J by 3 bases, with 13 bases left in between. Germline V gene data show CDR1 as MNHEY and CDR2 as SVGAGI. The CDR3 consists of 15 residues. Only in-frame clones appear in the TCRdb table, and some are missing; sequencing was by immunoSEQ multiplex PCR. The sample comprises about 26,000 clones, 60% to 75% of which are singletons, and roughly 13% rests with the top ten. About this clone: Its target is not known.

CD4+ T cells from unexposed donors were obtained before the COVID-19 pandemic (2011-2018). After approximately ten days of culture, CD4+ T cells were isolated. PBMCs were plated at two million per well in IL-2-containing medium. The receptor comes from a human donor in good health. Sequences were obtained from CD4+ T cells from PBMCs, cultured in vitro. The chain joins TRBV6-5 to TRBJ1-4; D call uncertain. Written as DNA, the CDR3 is TGTGCCAGCAGTCTGCTCGGGCTATCTAATGAAAAACTGTTTTTT. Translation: CASSLLGLSNEKLFF.